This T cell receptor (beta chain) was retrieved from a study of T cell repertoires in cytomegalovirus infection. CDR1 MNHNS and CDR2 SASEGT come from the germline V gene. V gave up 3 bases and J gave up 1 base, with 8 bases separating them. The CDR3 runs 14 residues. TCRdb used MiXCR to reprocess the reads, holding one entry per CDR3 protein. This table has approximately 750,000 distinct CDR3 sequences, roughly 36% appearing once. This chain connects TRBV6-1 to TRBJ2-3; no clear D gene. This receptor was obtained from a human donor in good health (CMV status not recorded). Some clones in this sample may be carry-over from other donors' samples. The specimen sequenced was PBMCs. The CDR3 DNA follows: TGTGCCAGCAGTGAGGGATCCGGCACAGATACGCAGTATTTT. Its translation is CASSEGSGTDTQYF.